Listed here are 29 T cell receptor delta chains from one sample, sequenced in a study of gamma-delta chains in newborns, infants, children. TCRdb redid the clone calls on the reads with CATT. Among about 3,800 delta-chain clones, approximately 0.55% were seen once, and the ten largest hold more than 15%. The source material was blood. The receptor set was obtained from a child who was a newborn, infant or young child, either healthy, febrile or measles-vaccinated (not recorded which).

By its share, this clone is medium-sized. J is TRDJ2 and V is TRDV3; 9 bases are a match to TRDD3. This CDR3 spans 17 amino acids. CDR1 TVYSNPD and CDR2 GDNSRS come from the germline V gene (reference sequence). J lost 1 base, V lost 5 bases, and 14 bases had no gene match. The CDR3 reads CAHRRGTGGILTAQLFF. The CDR3 coding sequence is TGTGCCCACCGCCGGGGTACTGGGGGAATTTTGACAGCACAACTCTTCTTT.

A note on this clone: A far bigger clonotype differs at one base, so this is likely a read error. Distinct nucleotide sequences in the sample also encode this CDR3. This sequence joins TRDV2 and TRDJ1, with 11 bases aligning to TRDD3. The CDR3 consists of 17 residues. CDR1 and CDR2 from the germline V gene are GEAIGNYY and EKD. DNA for the CDR3: TGTGCCTGCGACACCGTACTGGGGGATAGGCGGACCGATAAACTCATCTTT. Its translation is CACDTVLGDRRTDKLIF.

Comments on this clone: TCRdb records a much larger clone's protein for this DNA, with a difference at residue 4 that likely arises from a read error; the protein given is the translation of the DNA. The chain has TRDV2 and TRDJ1; the match to TRDD3 covers 11 bases. The CDR3 totals 13 residues. The germline CDR1 and CDR2 sequences are GEAIGNYY and EKD. CDR3: CACNTGGYDKLIF. The CDR3 region has the DNA TGTGCCTGTAACACTGGGGGATACGATAAACTCATCTTT.

This clone was detected only a few times. TCRdb records a much larger clone's protein for this DNA, with a difference at residue 10 that likely arises from a read error; the protein given is the translation of the DNA. The CDR3 DNA is TGTGCCTGTGACACTAGGATTCCCCTTATCTCCTGGGACACCCGACAGATGTTTTTC. Translated: CACDTRIPLISWDTRQMFF. This chain uses TRDV2 with TRDJ3, with D unclear. Germline V gene lookup returns CDR1 GEAIGNYY and CDR2 EKD. This CDR3 is built from 19 residues. The V end lost 1 base, the J end lost 0 bases, and 15 bases lay between the germline ends.

This clone was counted between two and nine times. The protein held in TCRdb is that of a much larger clone and does not match this DNA's translation at residue 5, likely because of a read error; the protein shown is translated from the DNA. The chain combines TRAV29/DV5 with TRDJ1, with 8 bases that match TRDD3. The CDR3 consists of 14 residues. Per the germline V gene, CDR1 is NSMFDY and CDR2 is ISSIKDK. V shed 1 base, J shed 2 bases, and the junction held 4 bases outside the gene matches. The CDR3 protein is CAASIYWGTDKLIF. The CDR3 DNA sequence: TGTGCAGCAAGCATATACTGGGGGACCGATAAACTCATCTTT.

This clone was detected a few times. This DNA's translation and the protein TCRdb lists, from a much larger clone, do not match at residue 16, likely due to a read error; the protein shown is translated from the DNA. J is TRDJ3 and V is TRDV2, with 9 bases lining up with TRDD3. The CDR3 has 20 residues. CDR1 is GEAIGNYY, CDR2 EKD, per germline. CDR3 sequence: CACDPVLGDISSWDTQQMFF. DNA for the CDR3: TGTGCCTGTGACCCTGTACTGGGGGACATTAGCTCCTGGGACACCCAACAGATGTTTTTC.

In the case of this clone: The protein recorded in TCRdb matches a much larger clone and deviates from this DNA's translation at residue 11, suggesting a read error; the protein here is obtained by translating the DNA. The chain carries TRDV2 and TRDJ3; 12 bases are a match to TRDD3. The CDR3 loop spans 20 amino acids. V dropped 0 bases and J dropped 0; count of bases not matched to a gene: 5. Germline V lookup: CDR1 GEAIGNYY, CDR2 EKD. Written as DNA, the CDR3 is TGTGCCTGTGACACCGTACTGGGGGATACCCGCTCCTGGGACACCCGACAGATGTTTTTC. Amino acids: CACDTVLGDTRSWDTRQMFF.

This clone showed up just a few times. A read error likely explains why the TCRdb protein, taken from a much larger clone, differs from this DNA's translation at residue 4; the protein shown is translated from the DNA. The DNA of the CDR3 is TGTGCCTGTGGCACCGTACTGGGGGATACCTGGGACACCCGACAGATGTTTTTC. This sequence encodes CACGTVLGDTWDTRQMFF. This chain connects TRDV2 to TRDJ3; TRDD3 matches 11 bases. Per germline, CDR1 GEAIGNYY and CDR2 EKD. The CDR3 sequence is 18 residues long.

Relative to its sample, this clone is medium-sized. Other DNA variants within this sample encode the same CDR3. The rearrangement uses TRDV2 and TRDJ3, with 13 bases aligning to TRDD3. The CDR3 extends over 20 amino acids. Germline CDR1 and CDR2: GEAIGNYY and EKD. The V and J ends lost 3 bases and 1 base, in that order; junction bases with no gene match: 8. The CDR3 nucleotides read TGTGCCTGTGACTCGTACTGGGGGATACGCGGGTCCTGGGACACCCGACAGATGTTTTTC. Translation: CACDSYWGIRGSWDTRQMFF.

As to this clone: The likely explanation is a read error, given a far larger clone one base away. The chain carries TRDV2 and TRDJ3, with 13 bases matching TRDD3. The CDR3 runs to 21 residues. CDR1 GEAIGNYY and CDR2 EKD come from the germline V gene. Unmatched junction bases numbered 10, after V lost 3 bases and J lost 0 bases. The CDR3 DNA sequence: TGTGCCTGTGACGCCGTACTGGGGGATACGATTAGCTCCTGGGACACCCGACAGATGTTTTTC. This sequence encodes CACDAVLGDTISSWDTRQMFF.

Concerning this clone: The TCRdb protein, from a much larger clone, departs from this DNA's translation at residue 10, likely by read error; the protein shown derives from the DNA. This chain uses TRDV1 with TRDJ3; tentative D call: TRDD3 (6 bases). This CDR3 has 16 amino acids. The V gene's germline CDR1 is TSWWSYY and CDR2 QGS. This CDR3 is CALGELSSWGTRQMFF. The CDR3 region has the DNA TGTGCTCTTGGGGAACTTAGCTCCTGGGGCACCCGACAGATGTTTTTC.

This clone was picked up a small number of times. TCRdb's protein, taken from a much larger clone, differs from this DNA's translation at residue 12, likely owing to a read error; the protein displayed comes from the DNA. The genes are TRDV2 and TRDJ3; TRDD3 agrees at 11 bases. Germline V CDR1 and CDR2: GEAIGNYY, EKD. The CDR3 spans 20 residues. V was pared by 1 base and J by 2 bases, with 9 bases of the junction left unmatched. Here the CDR3 DNA reads TGTGCCTGTGACACTGGGGGATACGTGCCGAGCCCCTGGGACACCCGACAGATGTTTTTC. Residues: CACDTGGYVPSPWDTRQMFF.

This clone was seen more than once but under ten times. The protein recorded in TCRdb matches a much larger clone and deviates from this DNA's translation at residue 9, suggesting a read error; the protein here is obtained by translating the DNA. CDR3 nucleotides: TGTGCCTGTGACGGGATACGCTCCCGGGACACCCGACAGATGTTTTTC. Translated: CACDGIRSRDTRQMFF. The V and J genes are TRDV2 and TRDJ3; 8 bases agree with TRDD3. The CDR3 sequence is 16 residues long. Germline V gene data show CDR1 as GEAIGNYY and CDR2 as EKD.

This clone showed up just a few times. Translating this DNA gives a protein that differs at residue 14 from the TCRdb one, which belongs to a much larger clone; a read error is likely, and the protein shown is this translation. The chain is built from TRDV2 and TRDJ3; tentatively, D is TRDD3 (6 bases). The CDR3 spans 20 residues. Germline-derived CDR1 and CDR2 are GEAIGNYY and EKD. In DNA, the CDR3 is TGTGCCTGTGACACCGTTTGGGGCCAAAAAAGCTCCTGGGGCACCCGACAGATGTTTTTC. Its protein product is CACDTVWGQKSSWGTRQMFF.

This clone was seen only a few times. TCRdb pairs this DNA with a much larger clone's protein that differs at residue 8, likely a read error; the protein shown was translated from the DNA. This chain uses TRDV2 with TRDJ3, with no clear D. The CDR3 covers 18 residues. The ends were cut back, 3 bases at V and 0 bases at J, with 14 bases in the middle. Germline V gives CDR1 GEAIGNYY, CDR2 EKD. The DNA of the CDR3 is TGTGCCTGTGACTTCATACTGTGGAGCTCCTGGGACACCCGACAGATGTTTTTC. Translated, it gives CACDFILWSSWDTRQMFF.

This clone has only a few counts. The chain links TRDV2 to TRDJ3, with TRDD3 matching 9 bases. This CDR3 has 20 amino acids. V was clipped by 0 bases and J by 0 bases; unmatched bases: 8. Looked up from germline, CDR1 is GEAIGNYY and CDR2 is EKD. DNA of the CDR3: TGTGCCTGTGACACCTCCCTGGGGGGATACAGCTCCTGGGACACCCGACAGATGTTTTTC. Its translation is CACDTSLGGYSSWDTRQMFF.

This clone is medium-sized in the sample. V usage is TRDV3 and J usage is TRDJ1; D tentatively fits TRDD2 or TRDD3 (6 bases each). V was trimmed by 3 bases and J by 2 bases, leaving 31 bases between them. Germline values: CDR1 TVYSNPD, CDR2 GDNSRS (reference sequence). The CDR3 consists of 19 residues. The CDR3 region has the DNA TGTGCCTTCCGGCCTTCCCCTATTTTGCTGGGGCTAAGGACCGATAAACTCATCTTT. Its translation: CAFRPSPILLGLRTDKLIF.

A few counts support this clone. This may come from a read error, since a much larger clone is one base off. The sample contains more than one DNA sequence encoding this CDR3. The rearrangement uses TRAV29/DV5 and TRDJ1, with TRDD3 matching 8 bases. The CDR3 has 14 amino acids. Germline lookup yields CDR1 NSMFDY and CDR2 ISSIKDK. The DNA for the CDR3 is TGTGCGGCAAGCGTATACTGGGGGACCGATAAACTCATCTTT. Residues: CAASVYWGTDKLIF.

Of note for this clone: The germline gene is not matched at one end of the junction; a read error may be the cause. In the same sample, other DNA sequences code for this CDR3. The chain has TRDV2 and TRDJ3, with 8 bases that match TRDD3. The CDR3 sequence is 19 residues long. Per the germline V gene, CDR1 is GEAIGNYY and CDR2 is EKD. In DNA form, the CDR3 reads TGCGCCTGTGACCGACTACTGGGGGCCTTCTCCTGGGACACCCGGCAGATGTTTTTC. This codes for CACDRLLGAFSWDTRQMFF.

This clone occurred a few times. The protein in TCRdb stems from a much larger clone and differs at residue 5 from this DNA's translation, likely a read error; here the protein is translated from the DNA. The chain recombines TRDV2 with TRDJ3, with 7 bases lining up with TRDD3. V gave up 4 bases and J gave up 0 bases; unmatched junction bases: 5. The CDR3 covers 17 residues. The germline CDR1 and CDR2 sequences are GEAIGNYY and EKD. The CDR3 DNA reads as TGTGCCTGTGAGGGCGCTGGGGGCTCCTGGGACACCCGACAGATGTTTTTC. It translates to CACEGAGGSWDTRQMFF.

In the case of this clone: The likely explanation is a read error, given a far larger clone one base away. In the same sample, other DNA sequences code for this CDR3. The chain recombines TRDV2 with TRDJ2; D is possibly TRDD3 (5 bases). Trimming left V 0 bases short and J 0 bases short, with 13 bases between. Per germline, CDR1 GEAIGNYY and CDR2 EKD. The CDR3 runs to 17 residues. CDR3 sequence: CACDTVGDHALTAQLFF. DNA of the CDR3: TGTGCCTGTGACACCGTAGGGGACCACGCTTTGACAGCACAACTCTTCTTT.

Concerning this clone itself: Given a much more abundant clone one base away, this may be a read error. Other nucleotide sequences from this sample produce the same CDR3. The chain combines TRDV2 with TRDJ2, with D possibly being TRDD3 (6 bases). The V and J ends lost 3 bases and 7 bases respectively, with 20 bases between them. This CDR3 contains 16 residues. The germline gives CDR1 GEAIGNYY, CDR2 EKD. CDR3 protein: CACDVLGDTLGAQLFF. In DNA form, the CDR3 reads TGTGCCTGTGACGTACTGGGAGATACTTTGGGAGCACAACTCTTCTTT.

As for this clone: A single base is all that separates this from a far larger clone, so a read error is likely. The chain combines TRDV2 with TRDJ3; TRDD3 matches 9 bases. CDR1 is GEAIGNYY, CDR2 EKD, per germline. The CDR3 loop spans 19 amino acids. CDR3 residues: CACDRAYWGSSWGTRQMFF. CDR3 DNA sequence: TGTGCCTGTGACCGAGCCTACTGGGGGAGCTCCTGGGGCACCCGACAGATGTTTTTC.

In this sample, this clone turned up a few times. TCRdb has a much larger clone's protein, which differs at residue 17 from the translation of this DNA, likely because of a read error; what is shown is the protein translated from the DNA. The chain employs TRDV2 and TRDJ3, with 13 bases aligning to TRDD3. The CDR3 length is 19 residues. Germline V gives CDR1 GEAIGNYY, CDR2 EKD. The DNA of the CDR3 is TGTGCCTGTGACCCACTGGGGGATACGCGCGACTGGGACACCCGACAGGTGTTTTTC. This translates into CACDPLGDTRDWDTRQVFF.

This clone was found a few times. A far larger clone is only one base removed, so a read error is likely. The sample contains more than one DNA sequence encoding this CDR3. The rearrangement uses TRDV2 and TRDJ3; a weak D match, TRDD3 (6 bases). This CDR3 is built from 18 residues. Germline V gene sequence: CDR1 GEAIGNYY, CDR2 EKD. CDR3 nucleotide sequence: TGTGCCTGTGACACCGTGGGGGTCAGCTCCTGGGACACCCGTCAGATGTTTTTC. Translated: CACDTVGVSSWDTRQMFF.

With respect to this clone: This DNA translates differently at residue 8 from the TCRdb protein, which is that of a much larger clone; a read error is likely, and the protein shown is the DNA's own translation. The chain employs TRDV2 and TRDJ3, with D hard to call. Trimming stripped 2 bases from V and 0 bases from J, with 16 bases between. The germline V gene encodes CDR1 GEAIGNYY and CDR2 EKD. CDR3 length: 19 residues. The DNA for the CDR3 is TGTGCCTGTGACAGAAGCTGGAGGACCAGCTCCTGGGACACCCGACAGATGTTTTTC. Translating gives CACDRSWRTSSWDTRQMFF.

Relative to its sample, this clone is medium-sized (0.01 to 0.1%). The same CDR3 also results from other DNA sequences found in this sample. This chain joins TRDV2 and TRDJ3; 7 nucleotides align to TRDD3. Germline CDR1 reads GEAIGNYY; CDR2 reads EKD. The CDR3 loop spans 17 amino acids. The V gene end was trimmed by 4 bases and the J gene end by 0 bases; junction bases not matched to a gene: 5. CDR3 sequence: CACESAGGSWDTRQMFF. The DNA of the CDR3 is TGTGCCTGTGAGAGCGCTGGGGGCTCCTGGGACACCCGACAGATGTTTTTC.

This clone was counted only a few times. TCRdb attributes to this sequence the protein of a much larger clone, which differs from the DNA translation at residue 4; a read error is likely, and the protein displayed is translated from the DNA. The chain employs TRDV2 and TRDJ3; 13 bases are shared with TRDD3. The CDR3 covers 19 residues. With V trimmed by 5 bases and J by 0 bases, 6 bases remained unmatched. Germline-derived CDR1 and CDR2 are GEAIGNYY and EKD. The CDR3 region is CACGTGGYGSSWDTRQMFF. The CDR3 DNA is TGTGCCTGTGGCACTGGGGGATACGGTAGCTCCTGGGACACCCGACAGATGTTTTTC.

This clone was detected a few times. TCRdb shows a much larger clone's protein in place of this DNA's translation, and the two differ at residue 17, likely through a read error; the protein shown is translated from the DNA. The rearrangement links TRDV2 to TRDJ3; 13 nucleotides align to TRDD3. Germline lookup yields CDR1 GEAIGNYY and CDR2 EKD. The CDR3 is 19 residues long. CDR3 amino acids: CACDTYWGIRSWDTRQTFF. Here the CDR3 DNA reads TGTGCCTGTGACACGTACTGGGGGATACGCTCCTGGGACACCCGACAGACGTTTTTC.